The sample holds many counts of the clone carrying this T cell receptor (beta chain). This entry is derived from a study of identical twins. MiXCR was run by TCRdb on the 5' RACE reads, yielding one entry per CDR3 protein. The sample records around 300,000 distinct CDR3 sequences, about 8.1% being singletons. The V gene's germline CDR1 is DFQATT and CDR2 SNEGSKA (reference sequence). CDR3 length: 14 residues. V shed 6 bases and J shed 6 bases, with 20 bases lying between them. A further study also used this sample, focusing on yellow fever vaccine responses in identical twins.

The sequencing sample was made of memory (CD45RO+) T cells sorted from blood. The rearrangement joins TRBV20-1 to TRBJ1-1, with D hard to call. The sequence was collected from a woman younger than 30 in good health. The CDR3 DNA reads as TGCAGTGCCCCCGCGGGCGGCATGGGGTCTGAAGCTTTCTTT. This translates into CSAPAGGMGSEAFF.